Listed below are T cell receptor beta chains from one sample, sequenced in a study of blood T cell repertoires in COVID-19. TCRdb's table, derived via immunoSEQ multiplex PCR, lists solely in-frame clones and lacks some. The sample includes hundreds of thousands of clones, around nine tenths of them seen just once. Source material: PBMCs or T cells enriched from blood (not recorded which). The origin of the receptors is a woman aged 18-29 years who had been exposed to COVID-19. The CDR3 runs from the conserved cysteine through the conserved F or W. The order of the fields is CDR3 DNA, CDR3 protein, V gene, clone size, D gene, J gene. A D gene is named only where the DNA matches it firmly. Clone size is shown for a subset of rows, as once, few, many or a class of expanded clone.

TGTGCCAGCTCACCAAGGACAGGGAACACTGAAGCTTTCTTT | CASSPRTGNTEAFF | TRBV18 | - | TRBD1 | TRBJ1-1
TGTGCCAGCAGCCCACAGGGCTCATTCTACGAGCAGTACTTC | CASSPQGSFYEQYF | TRBV7-3 | - | - | TRBJ2-7
TGTGCCAGCAGCCAAGTGGCGGACAGCTCCTACAATGAGCAGTTCTTC | CASSQVADSSYNEQFF | TRBV4-2 | once | - | TRBJ2-1
TGTGCCAGCAGTGATCCGGGACAGGGGTTCCACGAGCAGTACTTC | CASSDPGQGFHEQYF | TRBV2 | - | TRBD1 | TRBJ2-7
TGCGCCAGCAGGGACCCGTGGACAGGTGAGGGAGAGACCCAGTACTTC | CASRDPWTGEGETQYF | TRBV23-1 | few | TRBD1 | TRBJ2-5
TGCGCCAGCAGCCAGGAGACTGTGGGACTAGCGGGGTCAGACAATGAGCAGTTCTTC | CASSQETVGLAGSDNEQFF | TRBV4-3 | - | TRBD2 | TRBJ2-1
TGTGCCAGCAGTTTAACAGGGGGTTTTGAAGATACGCAGTATTTT | CASSLTGGFEDTQYF | TRBV28 | - | TRBD1 | TRBJ2-3
TGCGCCAGCAGCCTCGGTTCTCCAGGGGGCAGCTATGGCTACACCTTC | CASSLGSPGGSYGYTF | TRBV5-1 | - | TRBD1 | TRBJ1-2
TGTGCCAGTAGTATCCCGGGACTAGCGGGAGGATGGCACAATGAGCAGTTCTTC | CASSIPGLAGGWHNEQFF | TRBV19 | - | TRBD2 | TRBJ2-1
TGTGCCAGTAGTATAGGGCAGGGGGCGAACTATGGCTACACCTTC | CASSIGQGANYGYTF | TRBV19 | - | TRBD1 | TRBJ1-2
TGTGCCAGCAAAGGTAGCGGGAGGGCTGGAGATACGCAGTATTTT | CASKGSGRAGDTQYF | TRBV5-5 | - | TRBD2 | TRBJ2-3
TGTGCCAGCAGCCAAGCGGGACAGATATATGGAAACACCATATATTTT | CASSQAGQIYGNTIYF | TRBV3-1/TRBV3-2 | - | TRBD1 | TRBJ1-3
TGTGCCAGCTCACCACAGGGAGGGGAGACCCAGTACTTC | CASSPQGGETQYF | TRBV18 | - | TRBD2 | TRBJ2-5